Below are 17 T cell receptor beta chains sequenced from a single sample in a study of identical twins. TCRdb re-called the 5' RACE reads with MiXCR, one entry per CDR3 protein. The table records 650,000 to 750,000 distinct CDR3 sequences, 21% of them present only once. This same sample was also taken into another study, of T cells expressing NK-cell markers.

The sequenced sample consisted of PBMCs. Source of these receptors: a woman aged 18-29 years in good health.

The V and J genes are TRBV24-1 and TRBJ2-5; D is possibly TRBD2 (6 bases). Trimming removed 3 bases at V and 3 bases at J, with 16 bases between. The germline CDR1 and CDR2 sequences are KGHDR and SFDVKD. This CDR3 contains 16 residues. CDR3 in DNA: TGTGCCACCAGTGATGGAGGCGGGGCATTGAAAGAGACCCAGTACTTC. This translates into CATSDGGGALKETQYF.

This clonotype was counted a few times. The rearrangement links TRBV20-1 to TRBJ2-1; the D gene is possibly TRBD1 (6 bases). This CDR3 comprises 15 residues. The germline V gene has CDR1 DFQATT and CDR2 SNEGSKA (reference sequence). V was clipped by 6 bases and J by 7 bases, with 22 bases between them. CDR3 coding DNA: TGCAGTGCCTCCAGGGGCGCGACCGGTCGGAATGAGCAGTTCTTC. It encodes CSASRGATGRNEQFF.

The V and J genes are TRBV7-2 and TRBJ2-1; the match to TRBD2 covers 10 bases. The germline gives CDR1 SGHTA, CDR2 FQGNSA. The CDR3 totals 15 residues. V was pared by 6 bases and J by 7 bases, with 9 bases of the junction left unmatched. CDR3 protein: CASRLAGTLRNEQFF. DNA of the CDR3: TGTGCCAGCAGACTAGCGGGGACCTTACGGAATGAGCAGTTCTTC.

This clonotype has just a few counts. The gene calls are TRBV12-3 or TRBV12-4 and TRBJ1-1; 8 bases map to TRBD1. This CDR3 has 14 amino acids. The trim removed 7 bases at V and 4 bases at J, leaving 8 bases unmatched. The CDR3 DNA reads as TGTGCCAGCAACCTACAGGGGGGGGCCACTGAAGCTTTCTTT. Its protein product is CASNLQGGATEAFF.

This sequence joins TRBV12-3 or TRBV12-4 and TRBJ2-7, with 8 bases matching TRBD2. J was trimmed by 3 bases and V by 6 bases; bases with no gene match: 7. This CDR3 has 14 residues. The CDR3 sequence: CASSPTSGVYEQYF. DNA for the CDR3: TGTGCCAGCAGCCCAACTAGCGGAGTCTACGAGCAGTACTTC.

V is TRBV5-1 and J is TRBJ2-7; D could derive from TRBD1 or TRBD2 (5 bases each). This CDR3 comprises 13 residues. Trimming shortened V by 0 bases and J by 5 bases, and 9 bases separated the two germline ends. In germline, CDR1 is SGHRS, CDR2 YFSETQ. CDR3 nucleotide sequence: TGCGCCAGCAGCTTGGCCGTGGGGGACGAGCAGTACTTC. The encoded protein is CASSLAVGDEQYF.

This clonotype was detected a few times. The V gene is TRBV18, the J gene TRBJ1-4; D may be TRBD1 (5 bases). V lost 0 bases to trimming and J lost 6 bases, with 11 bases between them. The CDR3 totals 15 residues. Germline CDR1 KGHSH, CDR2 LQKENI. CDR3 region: CASSPPQGKDEKLFF. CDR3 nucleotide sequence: TGTGCCAGCTCACCACCGCAGGGTAAAGATGAAAAACTGTTTTTT. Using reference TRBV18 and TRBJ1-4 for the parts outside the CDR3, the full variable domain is NAGVMQNPRHLVRRRGQEARLRCSPMKGHSHVYWYRQLPEEGLKFMVYLQKENIIDESGMPKERFSAEFPKEGPSILRIQQVVRGDSAAYFCASSPPQGKDEKLFFGSGTQLSVL.

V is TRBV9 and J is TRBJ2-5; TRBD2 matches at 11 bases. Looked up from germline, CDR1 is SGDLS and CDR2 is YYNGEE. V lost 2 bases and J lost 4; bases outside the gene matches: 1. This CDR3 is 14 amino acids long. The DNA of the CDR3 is TGTGCCAGCAGCGTCACTAGCGGGAGAGAGACCCAGTACTTC. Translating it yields CASSVTSGRETQYF.

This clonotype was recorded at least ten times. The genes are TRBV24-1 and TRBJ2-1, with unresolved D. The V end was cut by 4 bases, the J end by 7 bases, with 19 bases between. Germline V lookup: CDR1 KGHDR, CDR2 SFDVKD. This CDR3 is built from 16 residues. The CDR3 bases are TGTGCCACCAGTGACCCCTCGAACTCCTTGATAAATGAGCAGTTCTTC. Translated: CATSDPSNSLINEQFF.

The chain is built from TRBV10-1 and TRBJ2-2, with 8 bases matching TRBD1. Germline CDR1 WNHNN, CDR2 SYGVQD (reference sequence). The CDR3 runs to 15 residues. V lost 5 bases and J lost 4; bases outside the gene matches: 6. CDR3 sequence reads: CASSRTGTGTGELFF. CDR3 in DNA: TGCGCCAGCAGTCGGACAGGGACGGGCACCGGGGAGCTGTTTTTT.

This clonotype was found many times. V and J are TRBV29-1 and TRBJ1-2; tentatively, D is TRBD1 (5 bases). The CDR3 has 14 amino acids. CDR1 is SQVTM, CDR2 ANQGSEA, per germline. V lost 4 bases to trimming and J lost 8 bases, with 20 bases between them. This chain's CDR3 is CSVGRGGLSDGYTF. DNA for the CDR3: TGCAGCGTTGGAAGGGGAGGATTGTCAGACGGCTACACCTTC.

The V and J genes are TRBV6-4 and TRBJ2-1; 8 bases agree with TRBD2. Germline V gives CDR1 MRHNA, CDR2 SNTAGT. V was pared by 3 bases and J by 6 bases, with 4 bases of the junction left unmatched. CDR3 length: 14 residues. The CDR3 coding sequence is TGTGCCAGCAGTGATGGAAGCGGGAGCAATGAGCAGTTCTTC. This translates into CASSDGSGSNEQFF.

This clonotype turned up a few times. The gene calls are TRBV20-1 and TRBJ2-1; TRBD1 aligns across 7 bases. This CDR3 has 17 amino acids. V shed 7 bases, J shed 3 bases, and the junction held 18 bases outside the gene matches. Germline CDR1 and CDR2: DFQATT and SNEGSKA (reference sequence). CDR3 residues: CSVTRHEGAGGYNEQFF. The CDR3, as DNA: TGCAGTGTCACCAGGCACGAGGGGGCAGGGGGCTACAATGAGCAGTTCTTC.

The CDR3 here is CASSVTGGEGGEQYF. The CDR3 DNA reads TGTGCCAGCAGCGTTACAGGGGGCGAGGGTGGCGAGCAGTACTTC. The chain joins TRBV9 to TRBJ2-7, with 9 positions matching TRBD1. CDR3 size: 15 residues. Germline lookup yields CDR1 SGDLS and CDR2 YYNGEE. With V trimmed by 2 bases and J by 6 bases, 9 bases remained unmatched.

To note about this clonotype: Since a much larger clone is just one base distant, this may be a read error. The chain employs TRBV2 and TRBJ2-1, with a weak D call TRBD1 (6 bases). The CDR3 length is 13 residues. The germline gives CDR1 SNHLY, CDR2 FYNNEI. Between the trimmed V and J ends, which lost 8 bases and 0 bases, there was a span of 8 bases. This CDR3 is CASRDTSYNEQFF. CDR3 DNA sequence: TGTGCCAGCCGGGACACCTCCTACAATGAGCAGTTCTTC.

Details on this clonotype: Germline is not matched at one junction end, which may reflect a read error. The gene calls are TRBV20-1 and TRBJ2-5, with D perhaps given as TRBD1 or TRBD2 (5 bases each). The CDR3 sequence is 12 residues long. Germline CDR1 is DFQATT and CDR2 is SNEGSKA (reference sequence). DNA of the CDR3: TGCAGTGCTAGAGATGGGACCCCAGGCTACCACTTC. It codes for CSARDGTPGYHF.

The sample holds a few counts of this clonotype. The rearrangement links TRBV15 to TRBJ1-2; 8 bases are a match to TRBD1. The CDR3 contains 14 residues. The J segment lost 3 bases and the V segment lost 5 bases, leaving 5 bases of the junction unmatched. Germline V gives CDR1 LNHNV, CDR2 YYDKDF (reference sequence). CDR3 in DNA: TGTGCCACCAGCGGAAACAGGGGGGACTATGGCTACACCTTC. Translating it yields CATSGNRGDYGYTF.